A single T cell receptor (beta chain) is shown here with its context. Its recognized antigen is unknown. Base qualities are missing; no much larger clone stands one base away. TCRbeta CDR3 regions were amplified from genomic DNA by means of the immunoSEQ Assay, a bias-controlled multiplex PCR. The paper's data handling went like this. The number of nucleated cells in each sample was estimated by amplification of reference gene primers within the assay. Sequence reads were collapsed and filtered to measure the absolute abundance of every unique TCRbeta CDR3 rearrangement. For each sample, productive Simpson clonality was calculated as the square root of Simpson's diversity index over productive rearrangements. In its TCRdb copy, this immuneACCESS table keeps in-frame sequences only and misses some clones. Where compared with another copy, unresolved V genes explain less than half of these, and the others have no known cause. The DNA was the basis for D and trimming; V, J and clone size are from that table. The table for this sample lists around 250,000 clones; about 89% of them were counted only once. The top ten constitute 1.5% to 2% of the sample.

The germline V gene gives CDR1 as KGHDR and CDR2 as SFDVKD. Unmatched junction bases come to 4, with V trimmed by 11 bases and J by 0 bases. The CDR3, cysteine through phenylalanine, is 13 amino acids long. Of the read, only the CDR3 DNA is kept; its 39 bases are in frame from base 1. This entry comes from a study of blood T cell repertoires in COVID-19 (TCRdb year 2020). The study in broad terms: The collaborator samples originated in the United States, Italy and Spain and spanned the acute and convalescent phases of COVID-19. The prospective study material was composed of cDNA or gDNA derived from T cells, B-cell-depleted T cells, or PBMCs. The dataset comprised deeply sampled blood TCRbeta repertoires from subjects exposed to, actively infected with, or recovered from COVID-19. A freely available public database, intended as a resource for researchers studying the immune response to SARS-CoV-2, is where the repertoires were released. The samples were drawn from two sources: the first 160 participants of the ongoing ImmuneRACE study, and about 1,300 subjects contributed by 6 global collaborators. The sample metadata nearly always contained a de-identified subject ID, COVID-19 status, age in years and sex. Where available, HLA class I and class II types were obtained from metadata supplied by the sample provider rather than from assay-based typing. Study-level results and caveats: The quantity of clinical and demographic metadata differed by source and by participant and was supplied without curation.

Samples from volunteer blood donors who had recovered from COVID-19 were contributed by a second Seattle source. Whole blood was collected in K2EDTA tubes by collaborating institutions according to the institutions' own protocols. Collaborator samples were shipped for TCRbeta analysis as frozen whole blood, isolated PBMCs, or DNA extracted from either sample type. What was sequenced was peripheral blood. The chain couples TRBV24-1 to TRBJ2-7; 9 central nucleotides agree with TRBD1. The clonotype comes from a woman aged 55-69 years who had recovered from COVID-19. The CDR3 in this case is CARRGQGSYEQYF. The DNA sequence is given as TGTGCCAGGCGGGGACAGGGCTCCTACGAGCAGTACTTC.